This T cell receptor beta chain was obtained from a study of blood T cell repertoires in COVID-19. Study in general: The study drew acute and convalescent COVID-19 samples from the United States, Italy and Spain.

The V gene's germline CDR1 is MDHEN and CDR2 SYDVKM. The CDR3 has 14 amino acids. V dropped 1 base and J dropped 10 bases, with 17 bases sitting between them. Original methodology: Amplification with reference gene primers provided the estimates of nucleated cell counts. Repertoires were generated with immunoSEQ multiplex PCR, while TCRdb's copy carries only in-frame clones and drops some. V, J and clone size are those of that table, while D and trimming were read from the DNA. The sample consists of around 71,000 clones, 86% of them appearing once. The chain employs TRBV28 and TRBJ2-7; the D gene is possibly TRBD1 (6 bases). The receptor was derived from a woman aged 55-70 years with acute or convalescent COVID-19. Sequenced input: peripheral blood. CDR3 protein: CASSLFGGYRVQYF. DNA for the CDR3: TGTGCCAGCAGTTTATTCGGTGGGTACAGGGTACAGTACTTC.